Given below is one T cell receptor (beta chain) in context. There is no known antigen for this receptor. Base qualities are not provided; no much larger clone lies one nucleotide away. TCRbeta CDR3 regions were amplified from genomic DNA by means of the immunoSEQ Assay, a bias-controlled multiplex PCR. The paper's data handling went like this. The number of nucleated cells in each sample was estimated by amplification of reference gene primers within the assay. To quantify the absolute abundance of each unique TCRbeta CDR3 rearrangement, sequence reads were collapsed and filtered. Productive Simpson clonality was computed per sample as the square root of Simpson's diversity index over productive rearrangements. Entries here come from immuneACCESS through TCRdb and include only in-frame sequences with V and J called. Some clones fail to appear in such tables; in the studies checked, an unresolved V gene covers under half of the shortfall, and the cause of the remainder is unknown. The V and J calls and clone size are taken from that table; D and trimming were inferred from the DNA. Within this sample are around 70,000 clones, with approximately 82% of them counted one time only. About 6.2% of the sample is in the top ten clones.

Whole blood was collected in K2EDTA tubes by collaborating institutions according to the institutions' own protocols. For TCRbeta analysis, collaborator samples were shipped as frozen whole blood, as isolated PBMCs, or as DNA extracted from either sample type. The CDR3 starts with the cysteine, ends with the phenylalanine, and has 15 residues. This entry keeps only the CDR3 DNA: 45 bases, framed from base 1. Between the V and J ends, shortened by 6 bases and 8 bases respectively, the junction contains 22 bases. From the germline V gene, CDR1 is SNHLY and CDR2 is FYNNEI. This sample stems from a study of blood T cell repertoires in COVID-19 (dated by TCRdb to about 2020). Concerning the study at large: Samples from collaborators originated in the United States, Italy and Spain and spanned both the acute and convalescent phases of COVID-19. The material from the prospective study consisted of cDNA or gDNA derived from T cells, B-cell-depleted T cells, or PBMCs. The dataset comprised deeply sampled blood TCRbeta repertoires from subjects exposed to, actively infected with, or recovered from COVID-19. The repertoires were released in a freely available public database meant as a resource for research on the immune response to SARS-CoV-2. Samples were obtained from the ongoing ImmuneRACE study (first 160 participants) and from over 1,000 subjects provided by 6 global collaborators. The sample metadata nearly always contained a de-identified subject ID, COVID-19 status, age in years and sex. Where available, HLA class I and class II types were obtained from metadata supplied by the sample provider rather than from assay-based typing.

Findings and caveats that apply to the study as a whole: How much clinical and demographic metadata was included differed by source and by participant, and the metadata was provided uncurated.

The chain uses TRBV2 and TRBJ1-2; TRBD1 could be the D gene, as 5 bases match. The sequenced material came from peripheral blood. This clonotype originated in a man in his 60s with acute or convalescent COVID-19. The DNA is as follows: TGTGCCAGCAGAAGGGAGGAGGCAGGGCAAGGCGGCTACACCTTC. Its product reads: CASRREEAGQGGYTF.